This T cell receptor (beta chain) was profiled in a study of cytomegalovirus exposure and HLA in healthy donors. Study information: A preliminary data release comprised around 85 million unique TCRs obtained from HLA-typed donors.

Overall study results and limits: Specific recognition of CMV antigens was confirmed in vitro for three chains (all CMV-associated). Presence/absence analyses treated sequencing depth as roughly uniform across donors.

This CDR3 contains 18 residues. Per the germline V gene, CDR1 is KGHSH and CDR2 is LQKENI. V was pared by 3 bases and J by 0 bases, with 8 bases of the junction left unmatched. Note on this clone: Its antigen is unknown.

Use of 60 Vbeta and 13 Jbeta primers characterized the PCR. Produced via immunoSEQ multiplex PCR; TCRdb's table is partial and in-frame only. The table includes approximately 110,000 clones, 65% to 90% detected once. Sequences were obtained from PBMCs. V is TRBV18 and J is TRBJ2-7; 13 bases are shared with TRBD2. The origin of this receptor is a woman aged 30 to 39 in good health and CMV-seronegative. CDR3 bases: TGTGCCAGCTCACCCGGGACTAGCGGGAATTCGGACTCCTACGAGCAGTACTTC. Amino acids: CASSPGTSGNSDSYEQYF.